Listed here are 27 T cell receptor beta chains from one sample, sequenced in a study of blood T cells in healthy people across ages. The use of a sample-barcoded 5' primer and a J-beta primer mix characterized a second PCR of 7 to 11 cycles. TCRdb analysed the 5' RACE reads with MiXCR anew, one entry per CDR3 protein. The sample has hundreds of thousands of distinct CDR3 sequences, around 25% seen once. The sample also formed part of further work on T cells of mothers and their children.

The specimen sequenced was blood. These receptors originate from a boy between 10 and 17 years old in good health.

V and J are TRBV7-9 and TRBJ2-7, with D perhaps TRBD2 (7 bases). The CDR3 runs 15 residues. CDR1 and CDR2 (germline): SEHNR, FQNEAQ (reference sequence). With 2 bases removed from V and 2 bases from J, the gap between germline ends came to 13 bases. DNA for the CDR3: TGTGCCAGCAGCTTAATCCGGGGGGCCACCTACGAGCAGTACTTC. Encoded protein: CASSLIRGATYEQYF.

The V call is TRBV2, the J call TRBJ2-1; possibly TRBD1 for D (6 bases). Trimming took 6 bases from V and 4 from J, leaving 22 bases between them. The CDR3 totals 17 residues. Germline CDR1 SNHLY, CDR2 FYNNEI. The DNA for the CDR3 is TGTGCCAGCAGCACCCATCAGGGGCTTGGATTTTACAATGAGCAGTTCTTC. This gives the protein CASSTHQGLGFYNEQFF.

In its sample, this clonotype was seen a few times. V and J are TRBV29-1 and TRBJ2-1; the D gene is possibly TRBD1 (6 bases). V dropped 8 bases and J dropped 1 base, with 21 bases sitting between them. Looked up from germline, CDR1 is SQVTM and CDR2 is ANQGSEA. The CDR3 has 16 residues. CDR3 nucleotide sequence: TGCAGCTTAGCCACTAACAGGGTAGGGTCCTACAATGAGCAGTTCTTC. Translating it yields CSLATNRVGSYNEQFF.

This clonotype was seen more than once but under ten times. CDR3 in amino acids: CASRPGTGGGGYTF. Here the CDR3 DNA reads TGTGCCAGCAGGCCCGGGACAGGGGGCGGCGGCTACACCTTC. The genes are TRBV12-3 or TRBV12-4 and TRBJ1-2, with TRBD1 matching over 12 bases. V lost 6 bases, J lost 8 bases, and 7 bases stayed unmatched. This CDR3 has 14 residues.

This clonotype appeared many times. The chain combines TRBV7-6 with TRBJ2-7; D unresolved. CDR1 is SGHVS, CDR2 FNYEAQ, per germline. The CDR3 is 12 residues long. Trimming removed 2 bases at V and 4 bases at J, with 6 bases between. The CDR3 region is CASSLKDYEQYF. The CDR3 DNA reads TGTGCCAGCAGCTTAAAAGATTACGAGCAGTACTTC.

This clonotype occurred a few times. J is TRBJ2-7 and V is TRBV28; tentatively, D is TRBD2 (5 bases). V lost 1 base and J 3 bases, leaving 10 bases between the germline ends. The germline gives CDR1 MDHEN, CDR2 SYDVKM. The CDR3 has 14 residues. The CDR3 DNA reads as TGTGCCAGCAGTTTATACGGTACTAGCTACGAGCAGTACTTC. Translating it yields CASSLYGTSYEQYF.

This clonotype has more than one count but fewer than ten. The CDR3 here is CASSALSGGPLDEQFF. DNA for the CDR3: TGTGCCAGCAGCGCGCTTAGCGGGGGGCCTTTGGATGAGCAGTTCTTC. V and J are TRBV9 and TRBJ2-5, with 10 nucleotides matching TRBD2. The DNA end is more similar to TRBJ2-1, so the J call may be wrong. CDR3 length equals 16 residues. Germline CDR1 SGDLS, CDR2 YYNGEE.

The chain combines TRBV5-1 with TRBJ1-2; 8 nucleotides agree with TRBD1. The CDR3 loop spans 17 amino acids. The germline CDR1 and CDR2 sequences are SGHRS and YFSETQ. V lost 4 bases, J lost 0 bases, and 11 bases stayed unmatched. The CDR3 DNA reads TGCGCCAGCAGCCCGGGGTGGGACAGGTATTCTAACTATGGCTACACCTTC. Residues: CASSPGWDRYSNYGYTF.

V usage is TRBV18 and J usage is TRBJ1-2; D might be TRBD1 (5 bases). Germline V lookup: CDR1 KGHSH, CDR2 LQKENI. This CDR3 is built from 15 residues. With 4 bases removed from V and 4 bases from J, the gap between germline ends came to 16 bases. The CDR3 DNA reads TGTGCCAGCTCACTCCAGGAGCAGGGTAGCTATGGCTACACCTTC. Translating it yields CASSLQEQGSYGYTF.

This chain links TRBV12-3 or TRBV12-4 with TRBJ1-2; D remains unclear. With 7 bases removed from V and 0 bases from J, the gap between germline ends came to 6 bases. CDR3 size: 12 residues. Here the CDR3 reads CASTGANYGYTF. The CDR3 DNA is TGTGCCAGCACTGGAGCTAACTATGGCTACACCTTC.

This clonotype was counted many times. The chain couples TRBV3-1 to TRBJ2-1; D is unclear. Trimming removed 5 bases at V and 0 bases at J, with 11 bases between. Germline CDR1 LGHDT, CDR2 YNNKEL (reference sequence). The CDR3 covers 15 residues. DNA for the CDR3: TGTGCCAGCAGCGTCCAGCCCTCCTCCTACAATGAGCAGTTCTTC. Its translation is CASSVQPSSYNEQFF.

The chain is built from TRBV12-3 or TRBV12-4 and TRBJ1-1, with D possibly matching TRBD1 (5 bases). The CDR3 has 14 residues. V lost 6 bases to trimming and J lost 3 bases, with 14 bases between them. The CDR3 bases are TGTGCCAGCAGATTCCCCCGGGACGACACTGAAGCTTTCTTT. Its protein product is CASRFPRDDTEAFF.

This clonotype turned up a few times. The chain joins TRBV20-1 to TRBJ2-1; TRBD2 is a possible D gene (6 bases). Trimming removed 0 bases at V and 4 bases at J, with 10 bases between. This CDR3 is 14 amino acids long. Germline assignment: CDR1 DFQATT and CDR2 SNEGSKA (reference sequence). CDR3 coding DNA: TGCAGTGCTAGAGACCGGGACTTTTACAATGAGCAGTTCTTC. It is translated as CSARDRDFYNEQFF.

CDR3 protein: CASRRGFNEQFF. In nucleotides, the CDR3 is TGTGCCTCACGCAGGGGCTTCAATGAGCAGTTCTTC. The rearrangement joins TRBV12-3 or TRBV12-4 to TRBJ2-1; tentatively, D is TRBD1 (6 bases). Deletions cut 11 bases from V and 6 bases from J, with 14 bases between. The CDR3 is made up of 12 amino acids.

This chain links TRBV29-1 with TRBJ1-2; 8 bases fit TRBD1. The J segment lost 7 bases and the V segment lost 3 bases, leaving 4 bases of the junction unmatched. The CDR3 covers 12 residues. CDR1 and CDR2 from the germline V gene are SQVTM and ANQGSEA. DNA of the CDR3: TGCAGCGTTGACAGGGGGCTCGGTGGCTACACCTTC. Encoded protein: CSVDRGLGGYTF.

The chain is built from TRBV4-1 and TRBJ2-5; 8 bases match TRBD2. In germline, CDR1 is MGHRA, CDR2 YSYEKL. Trimming removed 4 bases from V and 4 bases from J; junction bases left unmatched: 11. The CDR3 is 16 amino acids. The CDR3 DNA follows: TGCGCCAGCAGCCCGGGGGGGGGCCCGATTGGAGAGACCCAGTACTTC. The encoded protein is CASSPGGGPIGETQYF.

The chain carries TRBV14 and TRBJ2-5; D is perhaps TRBD1 or TRBD2 (6 bases each). This CDR3 comprises 16 residues. Germline CDR1 and CDR2: SGHDN and FVKESK. V was pared by 0 bases and J by 2 bases, with 13 bases between. CDR3 residues: CASSQDPWRGQETQYF. The CDR3, as DNA: TGTGCCAGCAGCCAAGATCCGTGGAGGGGGCAAGAGACCCAGTACTTC.

This clonotype was seen repeatedly, ten times or more. The gene calls are TRBV12-3 or TRBV12-4 and TRBJ1-4; 8 bases fit TRBD1. V trimming: 3 bases; J trimming: 4 bases; junction bases outside the gene matches: 4. The CDR3 spans 15 residues. CDR3: CASSLVGQVNEKLFF. In DNA, the CDR3 is TGTGCCAGCAGTTTGGTGGGACAGGTTAATGAAAAACTGTTTTTT.

V usage is TRBV10-3 and J usage is TRBJ2-5; 9 nucleotides align to TRBD1. With V trimmed by 7 bases and J by 0 bases, 3 bases remained unmatched. The germline V gene encodes CDR1 ENHRY and CDR2 SYGVKD. This CDR3 region has 14 residues. CDR3 in DNA: TGTGCCATCACCAGGGACAGGGACCAAGAGACCCAGTACTTC. Translated, it gives CAITRDRDQETQYF.

In its sample, this clonotype was seen a few times. This chain uses TRBV6-1 with TRBJ2-7; D gene uncertain. Germline V gene lookup returns CDR1 MNHNS and CDR2 SASEGT. V lost 6 bases, J lost 4 bases, and 7 bases lay in between. The CDR3 is 11 amino acids. The CDR3 here is CASSKMYEQYF. CDR3 nucleotide sequence: TGTGCCAGCAGCAAGATGTACGAGCAGTACTTC.

This clonotype occurred many times. The chain links TRBV5-6 to TRBJ2-5, with D perhaps TRBD2 (6 bases). V was cut by 1 base and J by 2 bases, with 18 bases left in between. Germline V gives CDR1 SGHDT, CDR2 YYEEEE. CDR3 length: 17 residues. The CDR3 bases are TGTGCCAGCAGCTTGAGTAAAGGGCGGGGCCTACAAGAGACCCAGTACTTC. Its translation is CASSLSKGRGLQETQYF.

The chain joins TRBV20-1 to TRBJ1-5; D unclear. Trimming cost V 3 bases and J 0 bases, with 12 bases left between them. Germline-derived CDR1 and CDR2 are DFQATT and SNEGSKA (reference sequence). The CDR3 covers 15 residues. CDR3 region: CSASLSRFSNQPQHF. CDR3 bases: TGCAGTGCTAGTCTTTCTAGATTTAGCAATCAGCCCCAGCATTTT.

The chain combines TRBV3-1 with TRBJ1-3, with D possibly TRBD1 on 5 matching bases. V lost 5 bases, J lost 3 bases, and 17 bases lay in between. CDR1 and CDR2 (germline): LGHDT, YNNKEL (reference sequence). CDR3 size: 16 residues. The chain's CDR3 is CASSDPRDSRGNTIYF. The CDR3 DNA is TGTGCCAGCAGCGATCCTCGCGACAGCCGTGGAAACACCATATATTTT.

This clonotype was counted a few times. This chain joins TRBV7-3 and TRBJ1-1; maybe TRBD1 (5 bases). Trimming took off 5 bases at V and 10 bases at J, with 20 bases between the two ends. Germline V gives CDR1 SGHTA, CDR2 FQGTGA. The CDR3 runs 14 residues. CDR3 protein: CASSLSPRGGLAFF. The CDR3 DNA follows: TGTGCCAGCAGCCTATCTCCGAGGGGTGGGCTAGCTTTCTTT.

A few counts support this clonotype. The V gene is TRBV11-2, the J gene TRBJ2-5, with a possible D match to TRBD1 (6 bases). Per the germline V gene, CDR1 is SGHAT and CDR2 is FQNNGV. This CDR3 comprises 15 residues. V was clipped by 0 bases and J by 5 bases, with 13 bases between them. The CDR3 DNA sequence: TGTGCCAGCAGCTTAGACCCCAGGGGCGGGGAGACCCAGTACTTC. It translates to CASSLDPRGGETQYF.

This clonotype was observed at least ten times. The chain has TRBV18 and TRBJ2-2; D gene ambiguous. The CDR3 spans 11 residues. The germline CDR1 and CDR2 sequences are KGHSH and LQKENI. The CDR3 spells CASQNTGELFF. DNA of the CDR3: TGTGCGTCCCAAAACACCGGGGAGCTGTTTTTT.

This clonotype came up a few times. The CDR3 here is CASKQGGEQYF. CDR3 in DNA: TGTGCCAGCAAACAGGGAGGCGAGCAGTACTTC. This chain uses TRBV27 with TRBJ2-7; perhaps D is TRBD1 or TRBD2 (6 bases each). This CDR3 has 11 amino acids. The germline V gene has CDR1 MNHEY and CDR2 SMNVEV (reference sequence). V was shortened by 7 bases and J by 6 bases, with 10 bases between the two germline ends.